This TCR beta chain is from a study of T cell changes during pregnancy in multiple sclerosis. Method: immunoSEQ multiplex PCR; TCRdb's copy keeps in-frame clones and lacks some. The table lists about 34,000 clones, roughly 89% of them singletons, with roughly 4% in the top ten. Trimming pared 0 bases from V and 4 bases from J, leaving 15 bases between. Germline-derived CDR1 and CDR2 are LGHNA and YSLEER. The CDR3 is made up of 16 amino acids. The origin of this receptor is a female donor with multiple sclerosis, enrolled in a pregnancy study. The chain joins TRBV4-3 to TRBJ1-2; D may be TRBD1 (5 bases). The material sequenced was CD8+ T cells from peripheral blood mononuclear cells, taken in the third trimester of pregnancy. The CDR3 spells CASSQEGGDGGYGYTF. The DNA of the CDR3 is TGCGCCAGCAGCCAAGAGGGGGGGGACGGGGGCTATGGCTACACCTTC.